These 22 T cell receptor beta chains share one sample of origin, sequenced in a study of blood T cell repertoires in COVID-19 (dated by TCRdb to 2018 to 2021). To prepare the library, the immunoSEQ multiplex PCR assay was applied. The table comes from immuneACCESS by way of TCRdb, which keeps in-frame sequences with V and J called. Part of the clones is missing from these tables; in studies checked, under half for an unresolved V gene and the rest for unknown reasons. For this sample the table gives roughly 100,000 clones, of which about three quarters were detected only once. The biggest ten clones account for 6.2% of the sample. Input material: peripheral blood. These receptors were obtained from a man aged 80 or over with COVID-19, enrolled during active disease.

The CDR3 loop reads CASSPFAANYGYTF. CDR3 bases: TGTGCCAGCAGTCCCTTTGCAGCTAACTATGGCTACACCTTC. V and J are TRBV27 and TRBJ1-2; D gene uncertain. The V gene's germline CDR1 is MNHEY and CDR2 SMNVEV (reference sequence). This CDR3 has 14 amino acids. V shed 5 bases and J shed 0 bases, with 10 bases lying between them.

The chain combines TRBV5-8 with TRBJ1-4, with 7 bases fitting TRBD1. The CDR3 totals 16 residues. Germline CDR1 reads SGHTS; CDR2 reads YDEGEE. The V segment lost 4 bases and the J segment 0 bases; nucleotides outside the gene matches: 6. The DNA for the CDR3 is TGTGCCAGCAGCCCGGGACAGAGCACAACTAATGAAAAACTGTTTTTT. Residues: CASSPGQSTTNEKLFF. Drawing the rest from reference TRBV5-8 and TRBJ1-4, the complete variable domain is EAGVTQSPTHLIKTRGQQATLRCSPISGHTSVYWYQQALGLGLQFLLWYDEGEERNRGNFPPRFSGRQFPNYSSELNVNALELEDSALYLCASSPGQSTTNEKLFFGSGTQLSVL.

This chain connects TRBV5-4 to TRBJ2-2, with a tentative D call TRBD2 (6 bases). Germline V gene data show CDR1 as SGHNT and CDR2 as YYREEE (reference sequence). Trimming cost V 1 base and J 7 bases, with 11 bases left between them. There are 14 residues in the CDR3. The CDR3 region is CASSLREYVGELFF. The CDR3 bases are TGTGCCAGCAGCTTGCGGGAGTATGTCGGGGAGCTGTTTTTT. Complete variable domain (other parts from reference TRBV5-4 and TRBJ2-2): ETGVTQSPTHLIKTRGQQVTLRCSSQSGHNTVSWYQQALGQGPQFIFQYYREEENGRGNFPPRFSGLQFPNYSSELNVNALELDDSALYLCASSLREYVGELFFGEGSRLTVL.

This clone was seen many times. The V call is TRBV7-8, the J call TRBJ2-1; TRBD2 agrees at 7 bases. CDR3 length: 15 amino acids. J lost 5 bases, V lost 5 bases, and 9 bases had no gene match. CDR1 and CDR2 (germline): SGHVS, FQNEAQ. Here the CDR3 DNA reads TGTGCCAGCAGCGGAAGACTAGCTATAAACAATGAGCAGTTCTTC. This codes for CASSGRLAINNEQFF.

V is TRBV7-2 and J is TRBJ1-3, with 10 nucleotides matching TRBD1. V gave up 6 bases and J gave up 1 base; unmatched junction bases: 3. CDR1 is SGHTA and CDR2 is FQGNSA in the germline V gene. CDR3 length equals 15 residues. CDR3 in amino acids: CASRRTGGSGNTIYF. The CDR3, as DNA: TGTGCCAGCAGGCGGACAGGGGGGTCTGGAAACACCATATATTTT.

The rearrangement joins TRBV30 to TRBJ2-2; TRBD2 matches at 8 bases. The V and J ends lost 4 bases and 5 bases, in that order; junction bases with no gene match: 12. The CDR3 is 16 residues long. Germline V gene data show CDR1 as GTSNPN and CDR2 as SVGIG (reference sequence). Here the CDR3 reads CAWTPLKAGGTGELFF. DNA for the CDR3: TGTGCCTGGACCCCCCTGAAGGCGGGAGGAACCGGGGAGCTGTTTTTT.

The chain couples TRBV6-6 to TRBJ1-6; 9 nucleotides match TRBD1. This CDR3 region has 14 residues. Trimming cost V 7 bases and J 7 bases; bases outside gene matches: 5. Per the germline V gene, CDR1 is MNHNY and CDR2 is SVGAGI (reference sequence). CDR3 amino acids: CASTTGQGNSPLHF. Written as DNA, the CDR3 is TGTGCCAGCACTACAGGACAGGGGAATTCACCCCTCCACTTT.

The rearrangement links TRBV19 to TRBJ1-2, with D unclear. The ends were cut back, 1 base at V and 3 bases at J, with 15 bases in the middle. CDR3 length: 16 residues. The germline gives CDR1 LNHDA, CDR2 SQIVND (reference sequence). The chain's CDR3 is CASSIVAPTRDYGYTF. The CDR3 region has the DNA TGTGCCAGTAGTATAGTGGCACCCACTAGGGACTATGGCTACACCTTC.

This clone was recorded only once. The chain combines TRBV3-1 (or the pseudogene TRBV3-2) with TRBJ1-2; 10 nucleotides align to TRBD1. The CDR3 has 13 residues. V shed 5 bases, J shed 6 bases, and the junction held 3 bases outside the gene matches. Germline V gene lookup returns CDR1 LGHDT and CDR2 YNNKEL (reference sequence). In DNA, the CDR3 is TGTGCCAGCAGCAGGGACAGGGGTCATGGCTACACCTTC. Its translation is CASSRDRGHGYTF.

The gene calls are TRBV6-5 and TRBJ1-1; D not certain. Germline values: CDR1 MNHEY, CDR2 SVGAGI. This CDR3 spans 14 amino acids. V lost 5 bases to trimming and J lost 2 bases, with 12 bases between them. This CDR3 reads CASSKTGVNTEAFF. CDR3 bases: TGTGCCAGCAGTAAGACCGGGGTTAACACTGAAGCTTTCTTT.

The J gene is TRBJ2-6, the V gene TRBV3-1 (or the pseudogene TRBV3-2); 15 bases are shared with TRBD2. This CDR3 has 18 residues. Germline CDR1 LGHDT, CDR2 YNNKEL (reference sequence). With V trimmed by 5 bases and J by 3 bases, 5 bases remained unmatched. This CDR3 reads CASSEWTSGRVGANVLTF. For the CDR3, the DNA is TGTGCCAGCAGCGAATGGACTAGCGGGAGGGTTGGGGCCAACGTCCTGACTTTC.

The V call is TRBV28, the J call TRBJ1-4; 9 bases fit TRBD1. Germline assignment: CDR1 MDHEN and CDR2 SYDVKM. This CDR3 contains 17 residues. V lost 6 bases and J lost 4; bases outside the gene matches: 12. CDR3: CASSGPGTGSYNEKLFF. The CDR3 DNA sequence: TGTGCCAGCAGCGGCCCCGGGACAGGGAGTTATAATGAAAAACTGTTTTTT.

The J gene is TRBJ2-7, the V gene TRBV27, with D perhaps matching TRBD2 (7 bases). Trimming stripped 6 bases from V and 6 bases from J, with 18 bases between. Germline-derived CDR1 and CDR2 are MNHEY and SMNVEV (reference sequence). The length of the CDR3 is 14 residues. CDR3 protein: CASRIRGAGVEQYF. CDR3 DNA: TGTGCCAGCAGAATTCGGGGGGCCGGAGTCGAGCAGTACTTC.

By its share, this clone is medium-sized. This rearrangement joins TRBV7-9 to TRBJ2-1; 7 nucleotides match TRBD2. Germline V lookup: CDR1 SEHNR, CDR2 FQNEAQ (reference sequence). There are 15 residues in the CDR3. The V and J ends lost 1 base and 5 bases, in that order; junction bases with no gene match: 5. Here the CDR3 DNA reads TGTGCCAGCAGCTTAGGACTAGCCGACAACAATGAGCAGTTCTTC. Its translation: CASSLGLADNNEQFF.

The V and J genes are TRBV6-1 and TRBJ2-1, with 7 bases aligning to TRBD2. Trimming at V came to 5 bases and at J to 1 base, leaving 2 bases not matched to a gene. The CDR3 length is 14 residues. Germline CDR1 reads MNHNS; CDR2 reads SASEGT. The CDR3 DNA is TGTGCCAGCAGTTCGGGGGGATCCTACAATGAGCAGTTCTTC. Protein sequence: CASSSGGSYNEQFF.

This clone was counted only a few times. V usage is TRBV5-1 and J usage is TRBJ1-2; 12 bases align to TRBD1. Per the germline V gene, CDR1 is SGHRS and CDR2 is YFSETQ. The CDR3 extends over 15 amino acids. The V gene end was trimmed by 0 bases and the J gene end by 6 bases; junction bases not matched to a gene: 3. Written as DNA, the CDR3 is TGCGCCAGCAGCTTGGTTGGGACAGGGGGCGATGGCTACACCTTC. It codes for CASSLVGTGGDGYTF.

In its sample, this clone was seen once. The rearrangement joins TRBV2 to TRBJ2-1, with 14 bases aligning to TRBD2. This CDR3 comprises 16 residues. CDR1 and CDR2 (germline): SNHLY, FYNNEI. Trimming removed 8 bases from V and 7 bases from J; junction bases left unmatched: 10. CDR3 coding DNA: TGTGCCAGCGCGCCCTCCGGGACTAGCGGGAGAAATGAGCAGTTCTTC. This translates into CASAPSGTSGRNEQFF.

J is TRBJ2-3 and V is TRBV3-1 (or the pseudogene TRBV3-2); possible D gene TRBD1, 6 bases. Per germline, CDR1 LGHDT and CDR2 YNNKEL (reference sequence). CDR3 length: 14 residues. Deletions cut 4 bases from V and 2 bases from J, with 10 bases between. In DNA form, the CDR3 reads TGTGCCAGCAGCCCCGGACAGCTCACAGATACGCAGTATTTT. It specifies CASSPGQLTDTQYF.

This chain connects TRBV24-1 to TRBJ2-1, with D maybe TRBD1 (5 bases). The CDR3 is made up of 13 amino acids. Germline-derived CDR1 and CDR2 are KGHDR and SFDVKD. Trimming left V 3 bases short and J 4 bases short, with 6 bases between. CDR3 in amino acids: CATSDRQYNEQFF. Written as DNA, the CDR3 is TGTGCCACCAGTGATAGACAGTACAATGAGCAGTTCTTC.

The gene calls are TRBV19 and TRBJ1-4; D may be TRBD1 (5 bases). V lost 3 bases to trimming and J lost 4 bases, with 12 bases between them. CDR1 and CDR2 (germline): LNHDA, SQIVND (reference sequence). The CDR3 totals 15 residues. The CDR3 DNA sequence: TGTGCCAGTAGTATCTCAGGGAGGAGTAATGAAAAACTGTTTTTT. Protein: CASSISGRSNEKLFF.

The chain links TRBV28 to TRBJ1-1; D not certain. Germline lookup yields CDR1 MDHEN and CDR2 SYDVKM. CDR3 length equals 16 residues. V was pared by 2 bases and J by 0 bases, with 13 bases between. The CDR3 here is CASSLNLPGLNTEAFF. The CDR3 nucleotides are TGTGCCAGCAGTTTAAATTTACCGGGGTTGAACACTGAAGCTTTCTTT. The full variable domain, in which reference TRBV28 and TRBJ1-1 provide the parts outside the CDR3, is DVKVTQSSRYLVKRTGEKVFLECVQDMDHENMFWYRQDPGLGLRLIYFSYDVKMKEKGDIPEGYSVSREKKERFSLILESASTNQTSMYLCASSLNLPGLNTEAFFGQGTRLTVV.

The genes are TRBV27 and TRBJ1-4; D is perhaps TRBD1 (5 bases). V was trimmed by 0 bases and J by 7 bases, leaving 15 bases between them. CDR3 length: 16 residues. The germline V gene has CDR1 MNHEY and CDR2 SMNVEV (reference sequence). CDR3 DNA sequence: TGTGCCAGCAGTTTATCGACGGGGGGAGGAGGTGAAAAACTGTTTTTT. It specifies CASSLSTGGGGEKLFF. Using reference TRBV27 and TRBJ1-4 for the parts outside the CDR3, the full variable domain is EAQVTQNPRYLITVTGKKLTVTCSQNMNHEYMSWYRQDPGLGLRQIYYSMNVEVTDKGDVPEGYKVSRKEKRNFPLILESPSPNQTSLYFCASSLSTGGGGEKLFFGSGTQLSVL.